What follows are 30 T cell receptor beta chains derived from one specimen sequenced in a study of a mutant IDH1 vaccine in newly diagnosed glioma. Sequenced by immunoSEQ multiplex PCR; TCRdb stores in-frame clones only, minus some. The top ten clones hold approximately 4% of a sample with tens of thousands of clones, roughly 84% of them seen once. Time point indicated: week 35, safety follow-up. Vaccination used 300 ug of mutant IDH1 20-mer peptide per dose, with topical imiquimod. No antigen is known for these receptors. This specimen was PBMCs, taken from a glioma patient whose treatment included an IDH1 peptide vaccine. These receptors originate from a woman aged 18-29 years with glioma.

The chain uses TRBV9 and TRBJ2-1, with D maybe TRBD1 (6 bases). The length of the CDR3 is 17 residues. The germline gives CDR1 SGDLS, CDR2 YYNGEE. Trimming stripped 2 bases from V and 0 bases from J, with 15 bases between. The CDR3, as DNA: TGTGCCAGCAGCGTGGGGGCGGCGGGTTTCTCCTACAATGAGCAGTTCTTC. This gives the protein CASSVGAAGFSYNEQFF.

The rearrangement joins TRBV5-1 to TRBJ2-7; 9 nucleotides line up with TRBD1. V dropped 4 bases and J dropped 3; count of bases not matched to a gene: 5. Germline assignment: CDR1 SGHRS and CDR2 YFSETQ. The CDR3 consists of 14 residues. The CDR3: CASSPRTGDYEQYF. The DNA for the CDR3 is TGCGCCAGCAGCCCCCGGACAGGGGACTACGAGCAGTACTTC.

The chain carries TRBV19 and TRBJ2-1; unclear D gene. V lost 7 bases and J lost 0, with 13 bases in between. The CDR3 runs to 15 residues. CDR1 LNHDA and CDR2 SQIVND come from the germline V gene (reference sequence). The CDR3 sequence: CASTSDRSSYNEQFF. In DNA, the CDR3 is TGTGCCAGTACCTCGGACCGTAGCTCCTACAATGAGCAGTTCTTC.

The CDR3 DNA reads TGTGCCAGCACCCTCGGACTAGCGGGAGGGAGGACCTACGAGCAGTACTTC. It encodes CASTLGLAGGRTYEQYF. This chain joins TRBV7-2 and TRBJ2-7, with 15 bases fitting TRBD2. Germline V gene lookup returns CDR1 SGHTA and CDR2 FQGNSA. The CDR3 runs 17 residues. V was pared by 7 bases and J by 2 bases, with 9 bases of the junction left unmatched. Supplemented by reference TRBV7-2 and TRBJ2-7, the full variable domain reads GAGVSQSPSNKVTEKGKDVELRCDPISGHTALYWYRQSLGQGLEFLIYFQGNSAPDKSGLPSDRFSAERTGGSVSTLTIQRTQQEDSAVYLCASTLGLAGGRTYEQYFGPGTRLTVT.

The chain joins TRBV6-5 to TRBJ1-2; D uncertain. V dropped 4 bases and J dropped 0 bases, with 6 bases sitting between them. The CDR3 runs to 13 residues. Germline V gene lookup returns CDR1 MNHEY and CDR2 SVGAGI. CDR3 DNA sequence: TGTGCCAGCAGTTCGCAAGCTAACTATGGCTACACCTTC. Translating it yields CASSSQANYGYTF.

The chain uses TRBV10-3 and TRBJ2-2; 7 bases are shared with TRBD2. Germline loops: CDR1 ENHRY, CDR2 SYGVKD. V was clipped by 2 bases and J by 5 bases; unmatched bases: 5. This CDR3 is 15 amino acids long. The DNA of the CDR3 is TGTGCCATCAGTGAGGCGGGAGCGGAGACCGGGGAGCTGTTTTTT. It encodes CAISEAGAETGELFF.

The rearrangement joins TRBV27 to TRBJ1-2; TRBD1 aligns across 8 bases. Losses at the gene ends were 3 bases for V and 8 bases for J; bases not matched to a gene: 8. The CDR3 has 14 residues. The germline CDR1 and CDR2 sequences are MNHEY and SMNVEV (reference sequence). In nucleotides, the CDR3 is TGTGCCAGCAGTTTGGGGGCAGGGGGCCGGGGCTACACCTTC. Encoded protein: CASSLGAGGRGYTF.

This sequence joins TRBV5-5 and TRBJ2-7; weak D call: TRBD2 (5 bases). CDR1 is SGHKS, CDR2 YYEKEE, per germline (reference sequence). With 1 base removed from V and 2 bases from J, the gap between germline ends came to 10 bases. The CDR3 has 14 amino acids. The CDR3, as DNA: TGTGCCAGCAGCTTGAGGCGGGCGCCCTACGAGCAGTACTTC. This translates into CASSLRRAPYEQYF.

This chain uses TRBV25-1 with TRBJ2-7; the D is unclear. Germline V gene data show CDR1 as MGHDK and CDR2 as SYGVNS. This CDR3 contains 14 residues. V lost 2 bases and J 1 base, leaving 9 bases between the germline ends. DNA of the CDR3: TGTGCCAGCAGTGAAATCGGCGGTTCCTACGAGCAGTACTTC. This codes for CASSEIGGSYEQYF.

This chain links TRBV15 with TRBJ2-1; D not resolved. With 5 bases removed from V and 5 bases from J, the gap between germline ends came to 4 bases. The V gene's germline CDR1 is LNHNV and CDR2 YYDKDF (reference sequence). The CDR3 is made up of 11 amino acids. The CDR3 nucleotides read TGTGCCACCAGCCTGAACAATGAGCAGTTCTTC. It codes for CATSLNNEQFF.

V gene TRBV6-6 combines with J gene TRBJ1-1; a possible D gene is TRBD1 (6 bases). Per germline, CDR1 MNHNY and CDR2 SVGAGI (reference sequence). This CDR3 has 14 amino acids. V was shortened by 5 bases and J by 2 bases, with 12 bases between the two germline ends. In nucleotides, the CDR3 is TGTGCCAGCAGTCTGATACAGGGAAACACTGAAGCTTTCTTT. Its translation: CASSLIQGNTEAFF.

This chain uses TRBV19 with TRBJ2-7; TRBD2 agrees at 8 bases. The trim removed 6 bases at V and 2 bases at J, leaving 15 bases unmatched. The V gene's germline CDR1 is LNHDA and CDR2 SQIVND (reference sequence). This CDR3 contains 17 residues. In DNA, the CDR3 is TGTGCCAGTAGCCTAGACTCGCTAGCGGGTGTTACCTACGAGCAGTACTTC. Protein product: CASSLDSLAGVTYEQYF. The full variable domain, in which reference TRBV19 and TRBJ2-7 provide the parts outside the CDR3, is DGGITQSPKYLFRKEGQNVTLSCEQNLNHDAMYWYRQDPGQGLRLIYYSQIVNDFQKGDIAEGYSVSREKKESFPLTVTSAQKNPTAFYLCASSLDSLAGVTYEQYFGPGTRLTVT.

The DNA for the CDR3 is TGTGCCAGCAGCTTGGGGACTAGCGGTACAGATACGCAGTATTTT. It is translated as CASSLGTSGTDTQYF. This rearrangement joins TRBV5-4 to TRBJ2-3; 10 bases match TRBD2. In germline, CDR1 is SGHNT, CDR2 YYREEE (reference sequence). This CDR3 has 15 residues. The V and J ends lost 0 bases and 3 bases, in that order; junction bases with no gene match: 1.

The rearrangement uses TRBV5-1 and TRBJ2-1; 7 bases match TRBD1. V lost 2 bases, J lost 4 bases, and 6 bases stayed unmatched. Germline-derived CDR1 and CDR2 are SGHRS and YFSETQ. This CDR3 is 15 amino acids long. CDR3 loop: CASSLGDREYNEQFF. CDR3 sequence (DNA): TGCGCCAGCAGCTTAGGGGACAGAGAGTACAATGAGCAGTTCTTC.

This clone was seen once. CDR3: CASSVEAFGVAGELFF. The CDR3 DNA reads TGTGCCAGCAGCGTAGAAGCTTTCGGCGTCGCCGGGGAGCTGTTTTTT. The J gene is TRBJ2-2, the V gene TRBV9; unclear D gene. V was clipped by 0 bases and J by 6 bases, with 15 bases between them. Germline CDR1 and CDR2: SGDLS and YYNGEE. The CDR3 contains 16 residues.

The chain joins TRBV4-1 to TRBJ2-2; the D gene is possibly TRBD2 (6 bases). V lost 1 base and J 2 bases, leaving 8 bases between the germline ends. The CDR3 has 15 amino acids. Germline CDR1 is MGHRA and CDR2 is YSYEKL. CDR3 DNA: TGCGCCAGCAGCCAAGTGGGGGGAAACACCGGGGAGCTGTTTTTT. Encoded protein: CASSQVGGNTGELFF.

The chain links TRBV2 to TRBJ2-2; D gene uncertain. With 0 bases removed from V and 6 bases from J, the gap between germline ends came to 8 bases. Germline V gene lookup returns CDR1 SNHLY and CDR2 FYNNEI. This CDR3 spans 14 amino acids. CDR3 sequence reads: CASSEALGSGELFF. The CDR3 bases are TGTGCCAGCAGTGAAGCGCTTGGGTCCGGGGAGCTGTTTTTT.

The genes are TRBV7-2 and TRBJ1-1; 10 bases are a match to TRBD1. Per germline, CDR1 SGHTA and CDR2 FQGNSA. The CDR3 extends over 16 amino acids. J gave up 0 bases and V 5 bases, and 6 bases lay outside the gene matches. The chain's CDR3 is CASSPRDRGVNTEAFF. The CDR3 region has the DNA TGTGCCAGCAGCCCCCGGGACAGGGGAGTGAACACTGAAGCTTTCTTT.

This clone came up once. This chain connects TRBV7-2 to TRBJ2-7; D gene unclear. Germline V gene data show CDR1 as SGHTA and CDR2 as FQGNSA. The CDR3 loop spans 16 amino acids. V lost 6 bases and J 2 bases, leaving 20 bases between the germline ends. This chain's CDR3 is CASSFGLWQGTYEQYF. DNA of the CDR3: TGTGCCAGCAGTTTTGGCTTGTGGCAAGGTACCTACGAGCAGTACTTC.

This CDR3 reads CASSSRGGPQHF. The DNA for the CDR3 is TGTGCCAGCAGTTCCCGGGGGGGGCCCCAGCATTTT. This sequence joins TRBV6-6 and TRBJ1-5; possible D gene TRBD1, 5 bases. The CDR3 spans 12 residues. Germline CDR1 MNHNY, CDR2 SVGAGI (reference sequence). V was trimmed by 4 bases and J by 9 bases, leaving 10 bases between them.

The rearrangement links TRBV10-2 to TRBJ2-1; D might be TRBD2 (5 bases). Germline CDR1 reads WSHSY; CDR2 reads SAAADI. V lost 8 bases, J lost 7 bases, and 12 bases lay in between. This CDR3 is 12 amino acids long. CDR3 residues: CASEGLANEQFF. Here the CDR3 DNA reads TGCGCCAGCGAGGGCTTAGCTAATGAGCAGTTCTTC.

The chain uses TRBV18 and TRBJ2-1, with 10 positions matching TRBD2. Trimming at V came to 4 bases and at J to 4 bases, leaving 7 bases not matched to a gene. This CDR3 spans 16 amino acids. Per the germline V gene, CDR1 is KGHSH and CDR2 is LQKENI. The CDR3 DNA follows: TGTGCCAGCTCACTCAGCGGGGGGGCGGTTTACAATGAGCAGTTCTTC. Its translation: CASSLSGGAVYNEQFF.

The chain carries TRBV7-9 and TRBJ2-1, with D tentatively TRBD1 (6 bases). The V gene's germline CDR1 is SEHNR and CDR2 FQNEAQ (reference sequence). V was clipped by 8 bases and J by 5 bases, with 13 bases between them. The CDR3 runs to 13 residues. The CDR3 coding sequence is TGTGCCAGCGTGACAGGTCCCCACAATGAGCAGTTCTTC. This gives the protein CASVTGPHNEQFF.

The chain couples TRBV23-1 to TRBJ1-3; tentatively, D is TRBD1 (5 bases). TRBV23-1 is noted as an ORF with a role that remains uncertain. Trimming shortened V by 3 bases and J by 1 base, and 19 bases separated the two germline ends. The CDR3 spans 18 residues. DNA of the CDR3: TGCGCCAGCAGTCAGCTCTGTGAGGTAAGGGGTTCTGGAAACACCATATATTTT. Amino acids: CASSQLCEVRGSGNTIYF.

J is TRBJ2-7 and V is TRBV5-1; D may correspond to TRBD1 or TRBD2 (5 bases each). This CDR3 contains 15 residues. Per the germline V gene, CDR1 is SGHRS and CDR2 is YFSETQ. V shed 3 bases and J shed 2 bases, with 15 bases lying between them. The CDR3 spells CASSWGISNPYEQYF. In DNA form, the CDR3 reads TGCGCCAGCAGCTGGGGGATCAGTAACCCCTACGAGCAGTACTTC.

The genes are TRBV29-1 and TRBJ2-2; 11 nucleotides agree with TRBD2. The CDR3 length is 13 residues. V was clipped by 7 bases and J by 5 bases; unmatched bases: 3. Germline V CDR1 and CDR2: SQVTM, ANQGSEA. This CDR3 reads CSARTSGTGELFF. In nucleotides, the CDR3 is TGCAGCGCCAGGACTAGCGGGACCGGGGAGCTGTTTTTT.

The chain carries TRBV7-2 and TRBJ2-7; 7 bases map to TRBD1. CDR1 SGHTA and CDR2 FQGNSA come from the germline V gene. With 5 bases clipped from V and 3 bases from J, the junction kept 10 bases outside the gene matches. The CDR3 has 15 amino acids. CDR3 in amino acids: CASSTWPGQFYEQYF. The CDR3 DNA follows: TGTGCCAGCAGCACCTGGCCGGGACAGTTCTACGAGCAGTACTTC.

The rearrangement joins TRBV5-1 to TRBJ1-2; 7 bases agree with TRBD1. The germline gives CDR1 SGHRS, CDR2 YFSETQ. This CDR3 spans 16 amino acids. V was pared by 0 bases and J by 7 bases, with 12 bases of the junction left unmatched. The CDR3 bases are TGCGCCAGCAGCTTGGGGGGACAGTATTCTCCTGGTGGCTACACCTTC. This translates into CASSLGGQYSPGGYTF.

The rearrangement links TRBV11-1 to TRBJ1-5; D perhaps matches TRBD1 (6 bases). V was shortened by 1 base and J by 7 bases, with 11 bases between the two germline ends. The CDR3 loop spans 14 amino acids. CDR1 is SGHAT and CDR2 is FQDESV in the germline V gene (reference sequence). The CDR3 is CASSLDRVDQPQHF. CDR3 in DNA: TGTGCCAGCAGCTTAGACAGGGTCGACCAGCCCCAGCATTTT.

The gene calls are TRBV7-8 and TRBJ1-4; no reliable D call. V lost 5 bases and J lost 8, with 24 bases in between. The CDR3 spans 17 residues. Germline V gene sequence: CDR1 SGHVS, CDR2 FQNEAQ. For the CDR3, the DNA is TGTGCCAGCAGCCGACGGACGGCGGCAGGCCGTTGGGAAAAACTGTTTTTT. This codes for CASSRRTAAGRWEKLFF.